This entry is about one T cell receptor beta chain. The antigen it recognizes is unknown. Base quality data are lacking; no much larger clone is found one base away. The entry originates in a study of CD8+CD57+ T cells in acquired aplastic anemia (dated by TCRdb to 2016 to 2019). As for the study more broadly: A mean of around 3.3 ug of DNA, ranging from about 0.19 to 30 ug, was extracted from sorted CD4+ and CD8+ cells. CD8+CD57+ expansion was defined as a frequency above the mean frequency observed in healthy subjects.

Genomic DNA was used as template for profiling of TCR beta VDJ combinations and CDR3 sequences. An Illumina HiSeq 2000 was the platform used for TCR repertoire sequencing. The authors' pipeline ran thus. TRBV/TRBJ rearrangement plots, CDR3 size and DJ length profiles, and Simpson's diversity index were used to evaluate the repertoires. The immunodominant clone was defined as the most abundant DNA sequence in deep sequencing data. CDR3 amino acid sequences were checked for sharing between subjects and were compared against published repertoires and the VDJdb database. TCRdb redid the processing of the public reads, applying fastp at Q25 and MiXCR, and retained in-frame beta chains. CDR3 protein sequences are deduplicated, and each keeps its most common genes and DNA. The V and J calls follow TCRdb's processing rather than the paper's. The sample profile shows around 200,000 distinct CDR3 sequences; roughly two thirds of them were found once. Jointly, the top ten make up roughly 53% of the sample.

The full study reports these points: Patients and healthy controls showed no significant difference in CD8+ Simpson's diversity (P=0.060). Twenty-nine CD8+ CDR3 sequences were found in both patients and controls but appeared to be highly expressed in patients and within the immunodominant clones of the patients.

Patients chosen for sequencing had shown expansion of CD8+CD57+ cells by flow cytometry. Every patient had severe acquired aplastic anemia, diagnosed using the International Study of Aplastic Anemia and Agranulocytosis and Camitta criteria. No therapy had been received by the patients at the time of blood sampling. The study deep-sequenced TCR repertoires of sorted CD4+ and CD8+ blood T cells from severe aplastic anemia patients and healthy subjects. In the USA, patient enrollment took place under clinicaltrials.gov protocols 00001620, 01623167, 00001397, 00071045, 00081523 and 00961064. Ficoll-Paque density gradient centrifugation was used to isolate peripheral blood mononuclear cells. CD4+ and CD8+ T cells were sorted by FACS or magnetic beads before DNA extraction. V is reduced by 2 bases and J by 0 bases, leaving a spacing of 5 bases between them. From cysteine to phenylalanine, the CDR3 is 13 amino acids long. The read is trimmed to its CDR3 DNA, 39 bases read in frame from base 1. From the germline V gene (reference sequence), CDR1 is DFQATT and CDR2 is SNEGSKA.

The sequence was collected from a human donor with aplastic anemia. Sequenced sample: sorted CD4+, CD8+, or CD8+CD57+ T cells (not recorded which) from PBMCs. The chain joins TRBV20-1 to TRBJ1-5, with the D gene call left open. The nucleotide sequence is given as TGCAGTGCTAGAACTGATAGCAATCAGCCCCAGCATTTT. Its translation is CSARTDSNQPQHF.